This entry describes one T cell receptor (beta chain). Generated by immunoSEQ multiplex PCR, the TCRdb table keeps only in-frame clones and is missing some. The sample holds approximately 130,000 clones, just under 85% seen once. This sample stems from a study of blood T cell repertoires in COVID-19. Losses at the gene ends were 3 bases for V and 3 bases for J; bases not matched to a gene: 7. The CDR3 is made up of 15 amino acids. CDR1 and CDR2 (germline): LNHDA, SQIVND (reference sequence). This clonotype was sampled from a human donor in a cohort sampled during active COVID-19. The sequenced sample was peripheral blood. J is TRBJ1-2 and V is TRBV19; TRBD1 aligns across 7 bases. The CDR3 DNA reads as TGTGCCAGTAGTATGGCGGCAGGGGGAGACTATGGCTACACCTTC. Its translation is CASSMAAGGDYGYTF.